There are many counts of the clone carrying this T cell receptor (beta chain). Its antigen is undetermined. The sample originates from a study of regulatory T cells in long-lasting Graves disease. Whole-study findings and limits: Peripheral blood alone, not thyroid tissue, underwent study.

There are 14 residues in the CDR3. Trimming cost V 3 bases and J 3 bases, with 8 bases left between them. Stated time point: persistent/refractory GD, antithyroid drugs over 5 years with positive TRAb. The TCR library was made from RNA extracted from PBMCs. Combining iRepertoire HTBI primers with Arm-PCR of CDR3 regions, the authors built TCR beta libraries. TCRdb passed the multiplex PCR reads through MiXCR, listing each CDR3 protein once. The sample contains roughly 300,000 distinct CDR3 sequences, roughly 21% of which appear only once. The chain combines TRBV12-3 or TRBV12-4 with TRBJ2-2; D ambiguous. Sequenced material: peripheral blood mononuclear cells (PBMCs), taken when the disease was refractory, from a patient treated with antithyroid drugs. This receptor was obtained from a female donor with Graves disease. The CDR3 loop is CASSLTRDTGELFF. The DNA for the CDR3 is TGTGCCAGCAGTTTGACCCGGGACACCGGGGAGCTGTTTTTT.